Below are 18 T cell receptor beta chains sequenced from a single sample in a study of T cell repertoires in aging, cancer and after chemotherapy. The template was genomic DNA from peripheral blood, not RNA. Multiplex touch-down PCR with TRB-A/B primers amplified rearranged V-D-J TRB sequences. TCRdb redid the calling of the multiplex PCR reads with MiXCR, one entry per CDR3 protein. The sample consists of under 4,000 distinct CDR3 sequences, 20% to 25% of them appearing once. Sequencing input: blood. These receptors were collected from a human donor with a blood cancer.

CDR3 nucleotide sequence: TGCAGTGCTACCACTAGCGGGAGTCTCAATGAGCAGTTCTTC. Its translation is CSATTSGSLNEQFF. This rearrangement joins TRBV20-1 to TRBJ2-1; 11 bases agree with TRBD2. The V and J ends lost 4 bases and 6 bases, in that order; junction bases with no gene match: 5. In germline, CDR1 is DFQATT, CDR2 SNEGSKA (reference sequence). This CDR3 comprises 14 residues.

In this sample, this clonotype turned up a few times. The V gene is TRBV19, the J gene TRBJ1-3; the D gene is possibly TRBD1 (5 bases). V gave up 9 bases and J gave up 0 bases, with 12 bases separating them. This CDR3 is 14 amino acids long. The V gene's germline CDR1 is LNHDA and CDR2 SQIVND (reference sequence). The CDR3: CASARGGSGNTIYF. The CDR3 nucleotides read TGTGCCAGCGCTCGGGGGGGCTCTGGAAACACCATATATTTT.

This clonotype was found a few times. One end of the junction fails to match germline, which may point to a read error. V usage is TRBV10-3 and J usage is TRBJ1-5, with D perhaps TRBD1 (5 bases). The CDR3 loop spans 14 amino acids. Germline loops: CDR1 ENHRY, CDR2 SYGVKD. This chain's CDR3 is CASSESKGHQPQHF. CDR3 sequence (DNA): TGCGCCAGCAGTGAGTCGAAGGGGCATCAGCCCCAGCATTTT.

As regards this clonotype: The junction does not match germline at one end; this may be a read error. The V call is TRBV4-3, the J call TRBJ1-4, with a possible D match to TRBD1 (5 bases). Germline CDR1 and CDR2: LGHNA and YSLEER. The CDR3 runs 18 residues. CDR3 loop: CASSHTPGLFRTNEKLFF. The CDR3 coding sequence is TGTGCCAGCAGCCATACCCCGGGACTTTTTAGGACTAATGAAAAACTGTTTTTT.

Note on this clonotype: This sequence may be a read error, since a much larger clone differs from it by one base. This chain connects TRBV12-3 or TRBV12-4 to TRBJ1-1; D unclear. Trimming removed 10 bases at V and 7 bases at J, with 16 bases between. CDR3 length: 12 amino acids. The CDR3 loop is CAISSLRVEAFF. In nucleotides, the CDR3 is TGTGCCATCAGCTCTCTCCGGGTTGAAGCTTTCTTT.

By proportion, this clonotype is medium-sized. V usage is TRBV19 and J usage is TRBJ2-1; TRBD2 might be the D (6 bases). V shed 6 bases and J shed 4 bases, with 13 bases lying between them. Germline CDR1 and CDR2: LNHDA and SQIVND (reference sequence). The CDR3 runs 14 residues. The CDR3 DNA reads TGTGCCAGTAGGAAAGGGGAGGTGTACAATGAGCAGTTCTTC. This gives the protein CASRKGEVYNEQFF.

With respect to this clonotype: One base away lies a much larger clone, so this may be a sequencing read error. The gene calls are TRBV4-3 and TRBJ2-1, with TRBD2 matching over 9 bases. Germline loops: CDR1 LGHNA, CDR2 YSLEER. The CDR3 has 17 amino acids. This CDR3 reads CARSQGAGSGRLNEQFF. The CDR3 nucleotides read TGCGCCAGAAGCCAAGGGGCGGGCAGCGGGAGGTTAAATGAGCAGTTCTTC.

This clonotype is medium-sized. The gene calls are TRBV24-1 and TRBJ2-7; D gene uncertain. V lost 4 bases and J lost 0, with 9 bases in between. The CDR3 has 14 amino acids. Germline V gene lookup returns CDR1 KGHDR and CDR2 SFDVKD. The CDR3 DNA reads as TGTGCCACCAGTGACAGTTCCCGCTCCTACGAGCAGTACTTC. Amino acid sequence: CATSDSSRSYEQYF.

This chain uses TRBV20-1 with TRBJ1-5, with D perhaps matching TRBD1 (6 bases). Germline V gene data show CDR1 as DFQATT and CDR2 as SNEGSKA (reference sequence). Trimming pared 3 bases from V and 5 bases from J, leaving 14 bases between. CDR3 length: 14 residues. The CDR3 sequence: CSASRGDPDQPQHF. The DNA for the CDR3 is TGCAGTGCTAGTAGGGGGGACCCGGATCAGCCCCAGCATTTT.

This sequence joins TRBV7-9 and TRBJ1-1; unclear D gene. Germline V lookup: CDR1 SEHNR, CDR2 FQNEAQ (reference sequence). This CDR3 is built from 13 residues. V was pared by 0 bases and J by 6 bases, with 8 bases between. CDR3 in DNA: TGTGCCAGCAGCTTAGCGGGGAGTCCTGAAGCTTTCTTT. Its translation: CASSLAGSPEAFF.

The rearrangement uses TRBV28 and TRBJ1-2; no reliable D call. Germline values: CDR1 MDHEN, CDR2 SYDVKM. The CDR3 runs to 13 residues. The ends were cut back, 3 bases at V and 4 bases at J, with 9 bases in the middle. The CDR3 reads CASSFRQTYGYTF. The CDR3 region has the DNA TGTGCCAGCAGTTTTCGGCAGACCTATGGCTACACCTTC.

The rearrangement links TRBV7-6 to TRBJ2-7; D assignment may be TRBD1 or TRBD2 (6 bases each). The CDR3 spans 13 residues. Germline CDR1 and CDR2: SGHVS and FNYEAQ. V was trimmed by 2 bases and J by 5 bases, leaving 10 bases between them. CDR3: CASSLSGANEQYF. The CDR3 DNA sequence: TGTGCCAGCAGCTTATCGGGGGCAAACGAGCAGTACTTC.

Turning to this clonotype: At one end, the junction sequence differs from germline, possibly due to a read error. V is TRBV28 and J is TRBJ2-7; 8 positions match TRBD2. The germline gives CDR1 MDHEN, CDR2 SYDVKM. The CDR3 totals 17 residues. In nucleotides, the CDR3 is TGTGCGCCCTTAGTTCGGACTGATAGCGGGGTTTCCTACGGGCAGTACTTC. This translates into CAPLVRTDSGVSYGQYF.

The V gene is TRBV20-1, the J gene TRBJ1-1, with TRBD1 as a possible D gene (5 bases). The germline V and J ends were trimmed by 1 base and 0 bases, with 9 bases remaining between them. CDR1 is DFQATT, CDR2 SNEGSKA, per germline (reference sequence). CDR3 size: 14 residues. CDR3 DNA sequence: TGCAGTGCTAGAGCGACAGTTATGAACACTGAAGCTTTCTTT. Translation gives CSARATVMNTEAFF.

This clonotype was found a few times. The CDR3 sequence: CASSSYQGSNTEAFF. The CDR3 bases are TGCGCCAGCAGCTCATATCAGGGATCGAACACTGAAGCTTTCTTT. The rearrangement links TRBV5-1 to TRBJ1-1; weak D call: TRBD1 (5 bases). The CDR3 loop spans 15 amino acids. The germline gives CDR1 SGHRS, CDR2 YFSETQ. The V end lost 3 bases, the J end lost 1 base, and 13 bases lay between the germline ends.

Only a few counts were recorded for this clonotype. The CDR3 loop reads CASSLYGGEQFF. The CDR3 coding sequence is TGTGCCAGCAGCTTATACGGGGGTGAGCAGTTCTTC. The chain couples TRBV7-9 to TRBJ2-1; weak D call: TRBD2 (6 bases). V shed 2 bases and J shed 9 bases, with 8 bases lying between them. CDR3 length: 12 residues. Germline V gene sequence: CDR1 SEHNR, CDR2 FQNEAQ (reference sequence).

This clonotype was detected only a few times. The rearrangement joins TRBV12-3 or TRBV12-4 to TRBJ2-1; TRBD2 aligns across 10 bases. The CDR3 loop spans 14 amino acids. V was pared by 1 base and J by 10 bases, with 4 bases of the junction left unmatched. CDR3 DNA sequence: TGTGCCAGCAGTTTAGGAGCGGGGGGGGGGGAGCAGTTCTTC. Amino acids: CASSLGAGGGEQFF.

By proportion, this clonotype is medium-sized. The CDR3 is CSARVGGQGRSTEAFF. Written as DNA, the CDR3 is TGCAGTGCTAGAGTGGGAGGACAGGGGAGAAGCACTGAAGCTTTCTTT. The rearrangement joins TRBV20-1 to TRBJ1-1; 9 bases map to TRBD1. Per the germline V gene, CDR1 is DFQATT and CDR2 is SNEGSKA (reference sequence). This CDR3 comprises 16 residues. V trimming: 1 base; J trimming: 4 bases; junction bases outside the gene matches: 10.